One and the same sample provided the 3 T cell receptor beta chains below, sequenced in a study of control samples from healthy donors and cancer patients. Repertoires were generated with immunoSEQ multiplex PCR, while TCRdb's copy carries only in-frame clones and drops some. The sample lists 150,000 or so clones, around 96% occurring once. Source material: blood. The source of these receptors is a man aged 35 to 55 in good health.

The chain recombines TRBV5-6 with TRBJ1-3, with no clear D. This CDR3 spans 13 amino acids. Germline loops: CDR1 SGHDT, CDR2 YYEEEE. V was trimmed by 4 bases and J by 2 bases, leaving 7 bases between them. The CDR3 DNA sequence: TGTGCCAGCAGCCCCGGGGCTGGAAACACCATATATTTT. Translated, it gives CASSPGAGNTIYF.

The chain has TRBV20-1 and TRBJ1-6; tentative D call: TRBD1 (5 bases). The CDR3 has 19 amino acids. Germline assignment: CDR1 DFQATT and CDR2 SNEGSKA (reference sequence). Trimming left V 3 bases short and J 10 bases short, with 31 bases between. The CDR3 reads CSASDAGWDQKGLSSPLHF. CDR3 sequence (DNA): TGCAGTGCTAGTGATGCGGGCTGGGACCAGAAGGGTCTTAGCTCACCCCTCCACTTT.

This chain joins TRBV6-5 and TRBJ2-2; 9 positions match TRBD2. From germline, CDR1 is MNHEY and CDR2 SVGAGI. The CDR3 length is 16 residues. With 4 bases clipped from V and 5 bases from J, the junction kept 8 bases outside the gene matches. CDR3 sequence reads: CASSSRGGLATGELFF. The CDR3, as DNA: TGTGCCAGCAGTTCTAGGGGGGGACTAGCAACCGGGGAGCTGTTTTTT.